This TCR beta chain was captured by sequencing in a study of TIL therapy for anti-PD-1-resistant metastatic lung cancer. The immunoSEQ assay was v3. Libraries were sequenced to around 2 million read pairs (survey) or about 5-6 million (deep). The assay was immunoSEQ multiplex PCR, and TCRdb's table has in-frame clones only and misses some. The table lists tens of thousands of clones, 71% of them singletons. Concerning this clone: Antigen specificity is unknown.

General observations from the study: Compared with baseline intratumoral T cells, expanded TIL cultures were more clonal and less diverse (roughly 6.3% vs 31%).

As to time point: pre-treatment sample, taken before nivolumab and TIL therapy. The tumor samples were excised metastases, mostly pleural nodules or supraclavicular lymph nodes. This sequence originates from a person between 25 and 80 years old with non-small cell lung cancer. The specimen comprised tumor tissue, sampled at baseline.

The CDR3: CASSRPGIEAFF. The CDR3 DNA sequence: TGCGCCAGCAGCCGACCAGGGATTGAAGCTTTCTTT. V is TRBV5-1 and J is TRBJ1-1, with D tentatively TRBD1 (5 bases). The V and J ends lost 4 bases and 7 bases respectively, with 11 bases between them. Germline loops: CDR1 SGHRS, CDR2 YFSETQ. The CDR3 sequence is 12 residues long. The full variable domain, in which reference TRBV5-1 and TRBJ1-1 provide the parts outside the CDR3, is KAGVTQTPRYLIKTRGQQVTLSCSPISGHRSVSWYQQTPGQGLQFLFEYFSETQRNKGNFPGRFSGRQFSNSRSEMNVSTLELGDSALYLCASSRPGIEAFFGQGTRLTVV.